This T cell receptor beta chain is from a study of blood T cell repertoires in COVID-19. The overall study: Specimens from acute and convalescent COVID-19 originated in the United States, Italy and Spain. Sources were T cells, B-cell-depleted T cells, or PBMCs; the material itself was cDNA or gDNA.

As processed by the authors: Amplification of reference gene primers was used by the study to estimate nucleated cell counts. The repertoire was sequenced with immunoSEQ multiplex PCR; TCRdb's copy has only in-frame clones and lacks some. V and J calls and clone size are as listed in that table; D and trimming were resolved from the DNA. Of approximately 150,000 clones listed, around 81% are singletons. Germline CDR1 reads SGHRS; CDR2 reads YFSETQ. The CDR3 length is 15 residues. With 7 bases clipped from V and 5 bases from J, the junction kept 15 bases outside the gene matches. The chain links TRBV5-1 to TRBJ2-7, with 7 nucleotides matching TRBD1. The source of this sequence is a man aged 55 to 70 with active or convalescent COVID-19. What was sequenced was peripheral blood. Here the CDR3 reads CASAAYGTAGNEQYF. Written as DNA, the CDR3 is TGCGCCAGCGCAGCCTATGGGACAGCTGGCAACGAGCAGTACTTC. The full variable domain, in which reference TRBV5-1 and TRBJ2-7 provide the parts outside the CDR3, is KAGVTQTPRYLIKTRGQQVTLSCSPISGHRSVSWYQQTPGQGLQFLFEYFSETQRNKGNFPGRFSGRQFSNSRSEMNVSTLELGDSALYLCASAAYGTAGNEQYFGPGTRLTVT.